The 4 T cell receptor beta chains below all came from one sample that was sequenced in a study of breast tumors, draining lymph nodes, adjacent tissues. The lymph nodes were axillary draining lymph nodes from breast cancer patients. TCRdb fed the multiplex PCR reads into MiXCR, producing one record per CDR3 protein. The sample has some 150,000 distinct CDR3 sequences; 33% are singletons. Sequenced sample: axillary lymph node tissue. The source of these receptors is a female donor with breast cancer. Some clones in this sample may be carry-over from other donors' samples.

The chain has TRBV19 and TRBJ1-1; weak D call: TRBD1 (6 bases). The CDR3 is 13 residues long. Germline values: CDR1 LNHDA, CDR2 SQIVND (reference sequence). V dropped 9 bases and J dropped 0 bases, with 11 bases sitting between them. CDR3: CASHREMNTEAFF. CDR3 DNA sequence: TGTGCCAGCCACAGGGAGATGAACACTGAAGCTTTCTTT.

The rearrangement uses TRBV7-9 and TRBJ2-7; 12 positions agree with TRBD2. V was pared by 5 bases and J by 2 bases, with 4 bases of the junction left unmatched. The germline CDR1 and CDR2 sequences are SEHNR and FQNEAQ (reference sequence). The CDR3 runs 15 residues. This CDR3 reads CASSPGLAGPYEQYF. CDR3 DNA: TGTGCCAGCAGCCCCGGACTAGCGGGGCCCTACGAGCAGTACTTC.

This clonotype was counted ten times or more. The rearrangement joins TRBV25-1 to TRBJ2-3; D may be TRBD2 (6 bases). CDR1 and CDR2 from the germline V gene are MGHDK and SYGVNS. Trimming cost V 3 bases and J 3 bases, with 19 bases left between them. CDR3 length: 17 amino acids. The CDR3 region is CASSEGRTGLWTDTQYF. Written as DNA, the CDR3 is TGTGCCAGCAGTGAGGGACGGACGGGACTTTGGACAGATACGCAGTATTTT.

This clonotype has only a few counts. A much bigger clone sits one base away, suggesting this may be a read error. The J gene is TRBJ2-1, the V gene TRBV7-8; 8 positions match TRBD2. This CDR3 is built from 15 residues. Germline assignment: CDR1 SGHVS and CDR2 FQNEAQ. CDR3 sequence (DNA): TGTGCCAGCAGAAGTGGACTAGCACGGACCGTTGAGCAGCTCTTC. Translation: CASRSGLARTVEQLF.